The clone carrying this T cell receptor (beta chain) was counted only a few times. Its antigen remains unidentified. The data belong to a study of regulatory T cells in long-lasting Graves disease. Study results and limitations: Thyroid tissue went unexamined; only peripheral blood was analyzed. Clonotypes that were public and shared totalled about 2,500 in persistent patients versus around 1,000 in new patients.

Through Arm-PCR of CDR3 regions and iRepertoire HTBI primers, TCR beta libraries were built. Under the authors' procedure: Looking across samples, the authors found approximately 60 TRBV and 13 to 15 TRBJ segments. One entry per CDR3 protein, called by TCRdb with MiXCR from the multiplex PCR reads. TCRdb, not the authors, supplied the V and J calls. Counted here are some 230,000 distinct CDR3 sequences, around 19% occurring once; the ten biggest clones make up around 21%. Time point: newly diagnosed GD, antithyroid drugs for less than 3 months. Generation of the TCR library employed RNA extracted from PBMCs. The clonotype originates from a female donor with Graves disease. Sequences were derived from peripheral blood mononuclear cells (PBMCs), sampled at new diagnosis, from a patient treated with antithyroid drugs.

CDR3 DNA sequence: TGCAGTGCTAGCCCCAACAGCGTAGGGAACACTGAAGCTTTCTTT. Amino acids: CSASPNSVGNTEAFF. The chain employs TRBV20-1 and TRBJ1-1, with no clear D. V lost 3 bases, J lost 1 base, and 15 bases lay in between. The CDR3 consists of 15 residues. Germline V lookup: CDR1 DFQATT, CDR2 SNEGSKA (reference sequence).